In this sample, the clone carrying this TCR beta chain turned up many times. Its antigen is unidentified. The sample belongs to a study of Graves' ophthalmopathy and Graves' hyperthyroidism. Study-level results: Blood also harbored most expanded thyroid clonotypes above 0.001 frequency. Sensitivity reached roughly 70% and specificity approximately 72% when the model predicted ophthalmopathy progression.

Amplification from RNA transcripts yielded the TCR beta CDR3 regions. HTBI-primed first-round RT-PCR preceded second-round multiplex PCR. TCRdb independently ran MiXCR on the multiplex PCR reads; one entry per CDR3 protein. The profile shows over 450,000 distinct CDR3 sequences, 13% to 15% of them singletons. Clinical symptoms, serum thyroxine, TRAb, thyroid ultrasound and orbital computed tomography were relied on for diagnosis. CDR1 and CDR2 (germline): LGHNA, YSLEER. The germline V and J ends were trimmed by 1 base and 1 base, with 10 bases remaining between them. The CDR3 is 15 amino acids. The chain links TRBV4-3 to TRBJ1-1; D ambiguous. The clonotype comes from a woman in her twenties or thirties with Graves' ophthalmopathy. Material for sequencing was blood. The CDR3 here is CASSQAHRGNTEAFF. CDR3 nucleotide sequence: TGCGCCAGCAGCCAAGCTCATCGGGGGAACACTGAAGCTTTCTTT.